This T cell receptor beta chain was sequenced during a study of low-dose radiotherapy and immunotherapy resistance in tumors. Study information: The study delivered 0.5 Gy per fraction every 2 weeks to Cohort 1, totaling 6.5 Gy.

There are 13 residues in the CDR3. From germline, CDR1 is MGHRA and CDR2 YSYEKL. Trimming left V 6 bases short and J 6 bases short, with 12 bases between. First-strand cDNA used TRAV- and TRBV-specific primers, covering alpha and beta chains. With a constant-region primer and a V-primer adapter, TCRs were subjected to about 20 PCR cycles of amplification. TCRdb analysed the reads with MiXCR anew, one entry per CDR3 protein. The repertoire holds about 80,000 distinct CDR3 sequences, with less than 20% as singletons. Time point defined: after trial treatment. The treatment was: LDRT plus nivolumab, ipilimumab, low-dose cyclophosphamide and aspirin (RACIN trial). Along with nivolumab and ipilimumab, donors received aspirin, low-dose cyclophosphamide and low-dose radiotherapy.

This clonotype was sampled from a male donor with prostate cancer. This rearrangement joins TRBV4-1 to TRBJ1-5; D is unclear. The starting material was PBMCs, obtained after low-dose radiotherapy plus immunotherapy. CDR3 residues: CASSGRVGQPQHF. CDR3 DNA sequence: TGCGCCAGCAGTGGACGGGTTGGTCAGCCCCAGCATTTT.